These 2 T cell receptor beta chains came from one sample sequenced in a study of Graves' ophthalmopathy and Graves' hyperthyroidism. Amplification of the TCR beta CDR3 regions used RNA transcripts (as template). The first-round RT-PCR employed HTBI primers together with the Qiagen OneStep RT-PCR kit. A multiplex PCR was then performed as the second round. A single record per CDR3 protein comes from TCRdb applying MiXCR to the multiplex PCR reads. Here the sample spans some 520,000 distinct CDR3 sequences, approximately 15% being singletons. Sequencing used blood. The receptors here all came from a young woman with Graves' ophthalmopathy.

The chain joins TRBV6-1 to TRBJ1-5, with a weak D call TRBD1 (6 bases). The germline gives CDR1 MNHNS, CDR2 SASEGT. The CDR3 covers 15 residues. Trimming shortened V by 3 bases and J by 6 bases, and 15 bases separated the two germline ends. The CDR3: CASSDPWGLGQPQHF. CDR3 nucleotides: TGTGCCAGCAGTGATCCTTGGGGGCTGGGTCAGCCCCAGCATTTT.

The table lists this clonotype with many counts. The chain's CDR3 is CASSLIGGGGELFF. Here the CDR3 DNA reads TGTGCCAGCAGCTTAATCGGAGGGGGCGGGGAGCTGTTTTTT. V usage is TRBV13 and J usage is TRBJ2-2; D might be TRBD1 or TRBD2, each matching 6 bases. Trimming left V 2 bases short and J 7 bases short, with 11 bases between. Germline loops: CDR1 PRHDT, CDR2 FYEKMQ (reference sequence). The length of the CDR3 is 14 residues.